Following are 18 T cell receptor beta chains from one sample sequenced in a study of T cells in women clearing cervical HPV infection. Assay: immunoSEQ multiplex PCR; the TCRdb copy retains only in-frame clones and omits some. The listing contains about 45,000 clones. The sequenced sample was blood buffy coat. Receptors were obtained from a woman aged 18-70 years with a cervical HPV16 infection that either progressed to CIN3+ or cleared (not recorded which).

Of note for this clone: The sequenced fragment ends 3 residues before the CDR3 boundary, so the rest is inferred from the germline J gene. This rearrangement joins TRBV20-1 to TRBJ2-3; possible D gene TRBD2, 6 bases. Germline V gene sequence: CDR1 DFQATT, CDR2 SNEGSKA (reference sequence). V was cut by 3 bases and J by 4 bases, with 14 bases left in between. The CDR3 is made up of 14 amino acids. The CDR3 bases that were read are TGCAGTGCTAGGGACTACCGGGGCCCAGATACG. This translates into CSARDYRGPDT. The whole CDR3 sequence reads CSARDYRGPDTQYF.

A word on this clone: The read terminates 3 residues before the CDR3 end, so the remaining end is supplied by the germline J gene. The chain joins TRBV30 to TRBJ2-7, with unresolved D. The V end was cut by 0 bases, the J end by 3 bases, with 6 bases between. The CDR3 contains 12 residues. Germline V CDR1 and CDR2: GTSNPN, SVGIG (reference sequence). The DNA read from the CDR3 is TGTGCCTGGAGTGTCGGGTTCTACGAG. It is translated as CAWSVGFYE. The CDR3 in full is CAWSVGFYEQYF. Drawing the rest from reference TRBV30 and TRBJ2-7, the complete variable domain is SQTIHQWPATLVQPVGSPLSLECTVEGTSNPNLYWYRQAAGRGLQLLFYSVGIGQISSEVPQNLSASRPQDRQFILSSKKLLLSDSGFYLCAWSVGFYEQYFGPGTRLTVT.

As regards this clone: Read data end 3 residues before the CDR3 end; the end is taken from the germline J gene. The chain joins TRBV20-1 to TRBJ2-7; D tentatively fits TRBD1 or TRBD2 (5 bases each). Germline V gene sequence: CDR1 DFQATT, CDR2 SNEGSKA (reference sequence). The ends were cut back, 2 bases at V and 0 bases at J, with 23 bases in the middle. The CDR3 contains 18 residues. The sequenced part of the CDR3 DNA is TGCAGTGCTAGACATCCCCTCCGGGTGAGGGGCCTCTCCTACGAG. Protein: CSARHPLRVRGLSYE. The full CDR3 protein reads CSARHPLRVRGLSYEQYF.

Regarding this clone: The read falls 3 residues short of the CDR3 end, and the missing part is taken from the germline J gene. The chain employs TRBV19 and TRBJ1-2, with a possible D match to TRBD1 (6 bases). V lost 4 bases and J 4 bases, leaving 19 bases between the germline ends. CDR1 is LNHDA, CDR2 SQIVND, per germline (reference sequence). The CDR3 is 16 amino acids. CDR3 bases read: TGTGCCAGTAGTACTCCGGGGGGCAGGGGCGCCTATGGC. It encodes CASSTPGGRGAYG. The entire CDR3 sequence reads CASSTPGGRGAYGYTF.

Note on this clone: The CDR3 is cut off 3 residues early in the read; its end comes from the germline J gene. The rearrangement links TRBV6-2 or TRBV6-3 to TRBJ2-2; TRBD1 matches at 11 bases. Germline V gene data show CDR1 as MNHEY and CDR2 as SVGEGT. The CDR3 covers 15 residues. Trimming removed 5 bases from V and 5 bases from J; junction bases left unmatched: 4. This CDR3 reads CASSLGQGATGELFF. Incomplete CDR3 DNA: TGTGCCAGCAGTCTAGGACAGGGGGCGACCGGGGAG.

Of note for this clone: The read terminates 3 residues ahead of where the CDR3 ends, so the germline J gene completes it. This chain links TRBV20-1 with TRBJ2-5; 7 bases are shared with TRBD2. Germline CDR1 reads DFQATT; CDR2 reads SNEGSKA (reference sequence). The CDR3 consists of 17 residues. Incomplete CDR3 DNA: TGCAGTGCTTCTCTCTCACTCCTAGCGGCGCGCACAGATACC. Its protein is CSASLSLLAARTDT. The entire CDR3 protein reads CSASLSLLAARTDTQYF.

Comments on this clone: The read stops 3 residues short of the end of the CDR3; the missing end is completed from the germline J gene. The chain recombines TRBV6-1 with TRBJ2-5; TRBD2 aligns across 9 bases. The CDR3 is 16 amino acids. In germline, CDR1 is MNHNS, CDR2 SASEGT. This chain's CDR3 is CASSETPAGGTDTQYF. The sequenced part of the CDR3 DNA is TGTGCCAGCAGTGAAACCCCAGCGGGAGGCACAGATACC.

Notes on this clone: The CDR3 extends 3 residues past the end of the read, so its final part is completed from the germline J gene. The chain joins TRBV19 to TRBJ2-1, with 8 bases matching TRBD1. The CDR3 runs 13 residues. V shed 8 bases and J 8 bases; nucleotides not matched to a gene: 8. Per the germline V gene, CDR1 is LNHDA and CDR2 is SQIVND (reference sequence). The CDR3 DNA, read in part, is TGTGCCAGTCGGGGGACAGGAGTCGATGAG. Protein sequence: CASRGTGVDE. The whole CDR3 reads CASRGTGVDEQFF.

CDR3 sequence: CASSLAVGQGAVEQYF. CDR3 DNA (partial): TGCGCCAGCAGCTTGGCTGTTGGACAGGGGGCGGTCGAG. The chain combines TRBV5-1 with TRBJ2-7; 11 positions agree with TRBD1. The CDR3 end falls 3 residues outside the read, so it is completed with the germline J gene. The CDR3 length is 16 residues. J lost 6 bases, V lost 0 bases, and 8 bases had no gene match. Looked up from germline, CDR1 is SGHRS and CDR2 is YFSETQ.

With regard to this clone: The CDR3 end lies 3 residues beyond the end of the read and is filled in from the germline J gene. This chain links TRBV5-1 with TRBJ2-7, with 9 nucleotides matching TRBD1. The CDR3 has 14 amino acids. Germline V gene lookup returns CDR1 SGHRS and CDR2 YFSETQ. Losses at the gene ends were 3 bases for V and 5 bases for J; bases not matched to a gene: 6. The covered CDR3 bases are TGCGCCAGCAGCTGGACAGGGGAGAATAACGAG. Translating it yields CASSWTGENNE. The entire CDR3 reads CASSWTGENNEQYF.

For this clone: Coverage ceases 3 residues before the CDR3 finishes, and the germline J gene fills in the end. This rearrangement joins TRBV5-1 to TRBJ1-4; 7 bases are shared with TRBD1. Germline CDR1 reads SGHRS; CDR2 reads YFSETQ. Germline trimming cut 4 bases from V and 4 bases from J; bases unmatched to any gene: 4. The CDR3 covers 14 residues. The DNA read from the CDR3 is TGCGCCAGCAGCCTCGGACAGGATAATGAAAAA. Amino acid sequence: CASSLGQDNEK. The CDR3 in full is CASSLGQDNEKLFF.

For this clone: The sequence runs out 3 residues before the end of the CDR3; the remainder is reconstructed from the germline J gene. The chain carries TRBV18 and TRBJ2-7; tentatively, D is TRBD2 (6 bases). The CDR3 is 15 residues long. The V gene's germline CDR1 is KGHSH and CDR2 LQKENI. V was clipped by 3 bases and J by 5 bases, with 17 bases between them. The CDR3 bases that were read are TGTGCCAGCTCACCTTTTGGAGGGTCGGGGAACGAG. Amino acids: CASSPFGGSGNE. Given in full, the CDR3 is CASSPFGGSGNEQYF.

Of note for this clone: The CDR3 extends 3 residues past the end of the read, so its final part is completed from the germline J gene. J is TRBJ2-5 and V is TRBV20-1, with 9 bases fitting TRBD2. Trimming took 5 bases from V and 2 from J; bases not matched to a gene: 12. Germline CDR1 reads DFQATT; CDR2 reads SNEGSKA (reference sequence). This CDR3 is built from 16 residues. The CDR3 bases that were read are TGCAGTGCTGAACTCGGGACTAGCAGGCCTCAAGAGACC. This translates into CSAELGTSRPQET. The entire CDR3 protein reads CSAELGTSRPQETQYF.

For this clone: Coverage ceases 3 residues before the CDR3 finishes, and the germline J gene fills in the end. This chain links TRBV12-3 or TRBV12-4 with TRBJ2-7; D possibly corresponds to TRBD2 (6 bases). This CDR3 is built from 15 residues. V lost 4 bases to trimming and J lost 1 base, with 14 bases between them. The CDR3 bases that were read are TGTGCCAGCAGTTCGCACGGGACTCAATCCTACGAG. This translates into CASSSHGTQSYE. The complete CDR3 sequence is CASSSHGTQSYEQYF.

On this clone itself: The read finishes 3 residues shy of the CDR3 end, and the germline J gene is used to complete it. The V call is TRBV10-3, the J call TRBJ2-3, with 8 bases aligning to TRBD2. The CDR3 has 16 amino acids. After removal of 2 bases from V and 0 bases from J, the junction contained 4 bases not matched to a gene. Germline V lookup: CDR1 ENHRY, CDR2 SYGVKD. The covered CDR3 bases are TGTGCCATCAGTGAGCGCAGCGGGGGAAGCACAGATACG. Encoded protein: CAISERSGGSTDT. The entire CDR3 reads CAISERSGGSTDTQYF.

About this clone itself: The CDR3 extends 3 residues past the end of the read, so its final part is completed from the germline J gene. The gene calls are TRBV5-1 and TRBJ2-1; 7 nucleotides line up with TRBD2. The CDR3 has 14 residues. The germline V gene has CDR1 SGHRS and CDR2 YFSETQ. Trimming took 5 bases from V and 2 from J; bases not matched to a gene: 4. The CDR3 sequence: CASSPTSPYNEQFF. The CDR3 DNA, read in part, is TGCGCCAGCAGTCCGACTAGCCCCTACAATGAG.

Regarding this clone: From the germline J gene comes the end of the CDR3, since the read stops 3 residues before it. J is TRBJ2-2 and V is TRBV14; D ambiguous. The germline CDR1 and CDR2 sequences are SGHDN and FVKESK. The CDR3 is 14 residues long. Trimming pared 1 base from V and 8 bases from J, leaving 11 bases between. CDR3 bases read: TGTGCCAGCAGCCAAGCTATCCTGGTAGGGGAG. Protein sequence: CASSQAILVGE. The whole CDR3 protein is CASSQAILVGELFF.

As for this clone: Coverage ceases 3 residues before the CDR3 finishes, and the germline J gene fills in the end. The rearrangement links TRBV7-2 to TRBJ2-7, with D maybe TRBD2 (5 bases). Germline-derived CDR1 and CDR2 are SGHTA and FQGNSA. V was cut by 2 bases and J by 2 bases, with 13 bases left in between. CDR3 size: 15 residues. CDR3 DNA (partial): TGTGCCAGCAGCTTAAATTCCATAGCGACCTACGAG. Residues: CASSLNSIATYE. The CDR3 reads in full as CASSLNSIATYEQYF. Variable domain in full (rest from reference TRBV7-2 and TRBJ2-7): GAGVSQSPSNKVTEKGKDVELRCDPISGHTALYWYRQSLGQGLEFLIYFQGNSAPDKSGLPSDRFSAERTGGSVSTLTIQRTQQEDSAVYLCASSLNSIATYEQYFGPGTRLTVT.